This TCR beta chain was documented in a study of shared clonotypes between healthy human individuals. Findings and caveats of the study: The study generally estimated greater richness for naive than memory subsets.

The sample holds one count of this clone. The antigen remains unidentified. Repertoires were generated with immunoSEQ multiplex PCR, while TCRdb's copy carries only in-frame clones and drops some. The sample shows a few million clones, 90% to 95% of them seen only once. V shed 4 bases, J shed 3 bases, and the junction held 9 bases outside the gene matches. Germline assignment: CDR1 SGDLS and CDR2 YYNGEE. The CDR3 runs 16 residues. Naive CD8 populations comprised CD45RO-negative cells positively selected for CCR7, excluding terminally differentiated effector memory CD45RA+ cells. The V and J genes are TRBV9 and TRBJ2-3; TRBD2 matches at 9 bases. Sequences were obtained from naive CD8+ T cells from PBMCs. The sequence was obtained from a man between 18 and 35 years old in good health. Some clones in this sample may be carry-over from other donors' samples. In DNA form, the CDR3 reads TGTGCCAGCAGCCCCTTTGGGGCGGGGGGGACAGATACGCAGTATTTT. Translated, it gives CASSPFGAGGTDTQYF.